The 7 T cell receptor beta chains below all came from one sample that was sequenced in a study of T cell responses to AZD1222 COVID-19 vaccine. The assay was immunoSEQ multiplex PCR, and TCRdb's table has in-frame clones only and misses some. Among about 84,000 clones listed, approximately 83% were seen once. Specimen: peripheral blood, collected 28 days after the second AZD1222 dose. The receptor set was obtained from an adult who received the AZD1222 COVID-19 vaccine.

V usage is TRBV7-6 and J usage is TRBJ2-1; D may be TRBD2 (6 bases). Germline V gene data show CDR1 as SGHVS and CDR2 as FNYEAQ. The CDR3 is made up of 15 amino acids. Between the trimmed V and J ends, which lost 1 base and 8 bases, there was a span of 15 bases. The CDR3, as DNA: TGTGCCAGCAGCTTAGATGGCGGGACGGTCGATGAGCAGTTCTTC. Protein sequence: CASSLDGGTVDEQFF.

The CDR3 is CASRGDRGETEAFF. The CDR3 coding sequence is TGTGCCAGCAGGGGGGACAGGGGGGAAACTGAAGCTTTCTTT. V and J are TRBV28 and TRBJ1-1; 11 positions agree with TRBD1. Unmatched junction bases numbered 5, after V lost 6 bases and J lost 5 bases. Germline-derived CDR1 and CDR2 are MDHEN and SYDVKM. The CDR3 runs 14 residues. Together with reference TRBV28 and TRBJ1-1, the CDR3 gives the full variable domain: DVKVTQSSRYLVKRTGEKVFLECVQDMDHENMFWYRQDPGLGLRLIYFSYDVKMKEKGDIPEGYSVSREKKERFSLILESASTNQTSMYLCASRGDRGETEAFFGQGTRLTVV.

The V gene is TRBV9, the J gene TRBJ1-2, with D uncertain. The CDR3 has 15 amino acids. V dropped 0 bases and J dropped 5 bases, with 14 bases sitting between them. Germline V CDR1 and CDR2: SGDLS, YYNGEE. CDR3 bases: TGTGCCAGCAGCGTAGCTACGGCTACGGGGTATGGCTACACCTTC. It translates to CASSVATATGYGYTF.

The rearrangement joins TRBV18 to TRBJ1-4; D unclear. The ends were cut back, 0 bases at V and 0 bases at J, with 5 bases in the middle. The CDR3 runs 15 residues. Germline assignment: CDR1 KGHSH and CDR2 LQKENI. This CDR3 is CASSPPGATNEKLFF. CDR3 DNA sequence: TGTGCCAGCTCACCACCCGGAGCAACTAATGAAAAACTGTTTTTT.

The chain recombines TRBV7-2 with TRBJ1-1, with no clear D. Looked up from germline, CDR1 is SGHTA and CDR2 is FQGNSA. CDR3 length: 16 amino acids. Between the trimmed V and J ends, which lost 2 bases and 1 base, there was a span of 14 bases. Here the CDR3 reads CASSLFSGRRNTEAFF. The CDR3 nucleotides are TGTGCCAGCAGCTTATTCTCTGGCCGTAGGAACACTGAAGCTTTCTTT.

This chain connects TRBV2 to TRBJ2-3, with D tentatively TRBD1 (6 bases). The CDR3 loop spans 16 amino acids. Germline V CDR1 and CDR2: SNHLY, FYNNEI. V was pared by 6 bases and J by 0 bases, with 16 bases between. The CDR3, as DNA: TGTGCCAGCAGGACCCTGACAGGACCTAGCACAGATACGCAGTATTTT. Its translation is CASRTLTGPSTDTQYF.

This clone appeared a few times. This sequence joins TRBV29-1 and TRBJ2-7; 8 bases fit TRBD2. The CDR3 extends over 13 amino acids. V gave up 3 bases and J gave up 4 bases; unmatched junction bases: 5. Germline CDR1 reads SQVTM; CDR2 reads ANQGSEA. The CDR3 nucleotides read TGCAGCGTTGAGGGGAGCGGGGGTTACGAGCAGTACTTC. Translating gives CSVEGSGGYEQYF.